This T cell receptor beta chain was captured by sequencing in a study of blood T cell repertoires in COVID-19. Looking at the study overall: In each case, the material was cDNA or gDNA derived from T cells, B-cell-depleted T cells, or PBMCs.

The study assigned cohorts using participant-reported clinical history. Exposed enrollees had met someone with a PCR-confirmed or clinician-diagnosed COVID-19 case at some point within the 2 weeks before study entry. Trimming cost V 4 bases and J 4 bases; bases outside gene matches: 3. Germline V gives CDR1 MGHRA, CDR2 YSYEKL. The CDR3 is 14 residues long. As handled by the study authors: Amplification of reference gene primers was used by the study to estimate nucleated cell counts. Only in-frame clones appear in the TCRdb table, and some are missing; sequencing was by immunoSEQ multiplex PCR. The D gene and trimming were derived from the DNA, and the V and J assignments and clone size from that table. The sample has hundreds of thousands of clones, over 80% seen once.

The clonotype originates from a man in his fifties or sixties who had been exposed to COVID-19. Sequenced sample: PBMCs or T cells enriched from blood (not recorded which). The genes are TRBV4-1 and TRBJ1-5, with 8 bases aligning to TRBD1. CDR3 sequence: CASSLRQGNQPQHF. The CDR3 bases are TGCGCCAGCAGCCTCCGACAGGGGAATCAGCCCCAGCATTTT.